These T cell receptor beta chains were read from a single sample in a study of cytomegalovirus exposure and HLA in healthy donors. Libraries were prepared by immunoSEQ multiplex PCR; TCRdb keeps only in-frame clonotypes and omits some of them. The table has 150,000 or so clones, about four fifths seen once. Material: PBMCs. All receptors derive from a man aged 25 to 45 in good health and CMV-seronegative. Both conserved end residues are part of each CDR3. The D gene is left open where the match is weak. Clone size, where shown, is once, few, many, or a class for clones that have expanded.

>NA|NA|TRBJ2-5|TRBV5-5
CASRRLAVGTQYF
TGTGCCAGCCGGAGACTTGCGGTCGGGACCCAGTACTTC
>NA|NA|TRBJ1-5|TRBV28
CASSGRFRGKIEPQHF
TGTGCCAGCAGTGGGCGGTTCAGGGGCAAAATAGAGCCCCAGCATTTT
>TRBD1|NA|TRBJ2-7|TRBV6-1
CASSPPGQGLYEQYF
TGTGCCAGCAGTCCTCCGGGACAGGGACTCTACGAGCAGTACTTC
>TRBD2|once|TRBJ2-3|TRBV28
CASRASGRTDTQYF
TGTGCCAGCAGGGCTAGCGGACGCACAGATACGCAGTATTTT
>NA|NA|TRBJ2-2|TRBV6-4
CASSESQTNTGELFF
TGTGCCAGCAGTGAGTCTCAGACGAACACCGGGGAGCTGTTTTTT
>TRBD2|few|TRBJ2-7|TRBV27
CASSPPGLAPYEQYF
TGTGCCAGCAGTCCTCCGGGACTAGCCCCCTACGAGCAGTACTTC
>TRBD1|NA|TRBJ2-7|TRBV5-4
CASSMPGQGYEQYF
TGTGCCAGCAGCATGCCGGGACAGGGATACGAGCAGTACTTC
>TRBD2|NA|TRBJ2-7|TRBV5-6
CASSSISGAGMSEQYF
TGTGCCAGCAGCTCAATTAGCGGGGCCGGTATGAGCGAGCAGTACTTC
>NA|NA|TRBJ2-1|TRBV2
CASGAGPGPAKQFF
TGTGCCAGCGGGGCAGGTCCCGGGCCAGCAAAGCAGTTCTTC
>NA|few|TRBJ1-4|TRBV23-1
CASSSFTGTNEKLFF
TGCGCCAGCAGTTCCTTCACGGGGACTAATGAAAAACTGTTTTTT
>TRBD2|NA|TRBJ2-3|TRBV5-4
CASRLWAGGGDTQYF
TGTGCCAGCCGCCTTTGGGCGGGAGGGGGGGATACGCAGTATTTT
>NA|once|TRBJ2-3|TRBV7-9
CASSSGADTQYF
TGTGCCAGCAGCTCCGGGGCAGATACGCAGTATTTT
>TRBD2|NA|TRBJ2-7|TRBV7-3
CASSLMGGGTPYEQYF
TGTGCCAGCAGCTTAATGGGCGGGGGTACTCCCTACGAGCAGTACTTC
>TRBD2|NA|TRBJ2-7|TRBV15
CATSKGWGGKDYEQYF
TGTGCCACCAGCAAGGGATGGGGGGGAAAGGACTACGAGCAGTACTTC
>TRBD2|few|TRBJ2-7|TRBV5-1
CASSLTSGTSSYEQYF
TGCGCCAGCAGCCTGACTAGCGGGACGAGCTCCTACGAGCAGTACTTC
>NA|NA|TRBJ1-2|TRBV28
CASSLAGLGGYGYTF
TGTGCCAGCAGCCTAGCGGGATTAGGTGGCTATGGCTACACCTTC
>TRBD2|NA|TRBJ2-7|TRBV27
CASSSTSGKPYEQYF
TGTGCCAGCAGTAGTACTAGCGGTAAACCCTACGAGCAGTACTTC
>NA|NA|TRBJ1-1|TRBV5-4
CAEGLGVNTEAFF
TGTGCTGAAGGGCTAGGGGTAAACACTGAAGCTTTCTTT
>TRBD1|once|TRBJ2-1|TRBV5-1
CASSLVGTGANEQFF
TGCGCCAGCAGCTTGGTAGGGACAGGGGCCAATGAGCAGTTCTTC
>NA|once|TRBJ1-1|TRBV27
CASSYRQVGGNTEAFF
TGTGCCAGCAGCTATCGACAGGTAGGGGGGAACACTGAAGCTTTCTTT
>TRBD2|NA|TRBJ2-7|TRBV5-1
CASSRGGDRYEQYF
TGCGCCAGCAGCCGGGGGGGAGACCGTTACGAGCAGTACTTC
>TRBD1|once|TRBJ2-7|TRBV29-1
CSVVRDRESEQYF
TGCAGCGTTGTTCGGGACAGGGAAAGCGAGCAGTACTTC
>NA|NA|TRBJ1-4|TRBV10-3
CAISAQDNEKLFF
TGTGCCATCAGTGCTCAGGATAATGAAAAACTGTTTTTT
>NA|NA|TRBJ1-2|TRBV18
CASSPSGGAGYTF
TGTGCCAGCTCACCTTCCGGGGGGGCTGGCTACACCTTC
>NA|NA|TRBJ2-1|TRBV29-1
CSVVASSFEFF
TGCAGCGTTGTGGCCTCTTCCTTTGAGTTCTTC
>NA|NA|TRBJ2-2|TRBV4-3
CASSQVGENTGELFF
TGCGCCAGCAGCCAAGTAGGGGAAAACACCGGGGAGCTGTTTTTT
>NA|NA|TRBJ2-3|TRBV2
CASSEAPLGGTDTQYF
TGTGCCAGCAGTGAAGCCCCCCTAGGGGGCACAGATACGCAGTATTTT
>NA|NA|TRBJ2-5|TRBV6-5
CASSWTREETQYF
TGTGCCAGCAGTTGGACGAGGGAAGAGACCCAGTACTTC
>TRBD2|NA|TRBJ2-3|TRBV27
CASSSGAGGLITDTQYF
TGTGCCAGCAGTTCCGGAGCGGGAGGGCTTATCACAGATACGCAGTATTTT
>TRBD2|NA|TRBJ2-3|TRBV7-6
CASSHTSGNPSSTDTQYF
TGTGCCAGCAGCCATACTAGCGGGAATCCCTCTAGCACAGATACGCAGTATTTT
>NA|NA|TRBJ1-5|TRBV5-1
CASSLGQGIGPQHF
TGCGCCAGCAGCTTGGGTCAGGGTATTGGGCCCCAGCATTTT
>NA|NA|TRBJ2-5|TRBV2
CASSPMRGETQYF
TGTGCCAGCAGTCCGATGAGGGGGGAGACCCAGTACTTC
>NA|NA|TRBJ2-3|TRBV5-4
CASSLDREDTQYF
TGTGCCAGCAGCTTGGACAGGGAAGATACGCAGTATTTT
>NA|NA|TRBJ2-7|TRBV7-2
CASSFDSSTSYEQYF
TGTGCCAGCAGCTTTGACAGCTCGACATCCTACGAGCAGTACTTC
>NA|NA|TRBJ2-1|TRBV5-6
CASSEDLKRHEQFF
TGTGCCAGCAGCGAAGATCTTAAGCGGCATGAGCAGTTCTTC
>NA|NA|TRBJ2-1|TRBV7-6
CASSGEGLGGEQFF
TGTGCCAGCTCCGGGGAGGGACTAGGGGGCGAGCAGTTCTTC
>TRBD1|NA|TRBJ1-1|TRBV28
CASSPTGGRNTEAFF
TGTGCCAGCAGTCCCACAGGGGGACGGAACACTGAAGCTTTCTTT
>NA|NA|TRBJ2-3|TRBV15
CATSRDLSWSADTQYF
TGTGCCACCAGCAGAGATCTGAGTTGGAGCGCAGATACGCAGTATTTT
>TRBD1|few|TRBJ1-1|TRBV5-4
CASGDRANTEAFF
TGTGCCAGCGGGGACAGGGCGAACACTGAAGCTTTCTTT
>NA|NA|TRBJ2-5|TRBV20-1
CSATQETQYF
TGCAGTGCCACTCAAGAGACCCAGTACTTC
>TRBD2|NA|TRBJ2-1|TRBV19
CASSIVAGDYNEQFF
TGTGCCAGTAGTATAGTAGCGGGGGACTACAATGAGCAGTTCTTC
>NA|NA|TRBJ2-2|TRBV5-4
CASSLGAANTGELFF
TGTGCCAGCAGCTTGGGGGCTGCGAACACCGGGGAGCTGTTTTTT
>NA|NA|TRBJ2-6|TRBV15
CATSRARSGANVLTF
TGTGCCACCAGCAGAGCCCGCTCTGGGGCCAACGTCCTGACTTTC